These 6 T cell receptor beta chains were all obtained from the same sample, sequenced in a study of blood T cell repertoires in COVID-19. The data were produced by immunoSEQ multiplex PCR, yet TCRdb's version contains in-frame clones alone and is incomplete. The table has about 240,000 clones, 83% seen once. The specimen was PBMCs or T cells enriched from blood (not recorded which). These receptor sequences come from a middle-aged woman who had been exposed to COVID-19.

This chain links TRBV5-1 with TRBJ1-5; D might be TRBD1 (5 bases). The CDR3 covers 13 residues. CDR1 and CDR2 from the germline V gene are SGHRS and YFSETQ. V dropped 5 bases and J dropped 1 base, with 7 bases sitting between them. CDR3 coding DNA: TGCGCCAGCAGGGAGGGGAGCAATCAGCCCCAGCATTTT. Its translation: CASREGSNQPQHF.

CDR3: CASSVEGQNNEKLFF. CDR3 coding DNA: TGTGCCAGCAGCGTAGAGGGACAAAATAATGAAAAACTGTTTTTT. V and J are TRBV9 and TRBJ1-4; a weak D match, TRBD1 (6 bases). This CDR3 is 15 amino acids long. V shed 0 bases and J shed 4 bases, with 10 bases lying between them. CDR1 and CDR2 from the germline V gene are SGDLS and YYNGEE.

The chain employs TRBV4-2 and TRBJ1-2; TRBD1 matches at 10 bases. Germline V gene lookup returns CDR1 LGHNA and CDR2 YNFKEQ. The trim removed 1 base at V and 3 bases at J, leaving 5 bases unmatched. This CDR3 comprises 16 residues. For the CDR3, the DNA is TGTGCCAGCAGCCAAGGACAGGGGGCGAATGACTATGGCTACACCTTC. Its protein product is CASSQGQGANDYGYTF.

This clone came up a few times. This chain links TRBV7-3 with TRBJ1-1, with a possible D match to TRBD1 (5 bases). V gave up 5 bases and J gave up 4 bases, with 14 bases separating them. Germline values: CDR1 SGHTA, CDR2 FQGTGA. This CDR3 is 14 amino acids long. CDR3 amino acids: CASSQNQGRTEAFF. The CDR3 DNA follows: TGTGCCAGCAGCCAAAACCAGGGTCGCACTGAAGCTTTCTTT.

The rearrangement links TRBV6-5 to TRBJ1-5; a possible D gene is TRBD1 (5 bases). Trimming shortened V by 2 bases and J by 5 bases, and 10 bases separated the two germline ends. Germline V gene data show CDR1 as MNHEY and CDR2 as SVGAGI. The CDR3 contains 14 residues. CDR3 residues: CASSYVREDQPQHF. The CDR3 nucleotides read TGTGCCAGCAGTTACGTCAGGGAGGATCAGCCCCAGCATTTT.

The chain employs TRBV19 and TRBJ1-5; no clear D gene. Between the trimmed V and J ends, which lost 5 bases and 2 bases, there was a span of 10 bases. The CDR3 consists of 14 residues. Germline loops: CDR1 LNHDA, CDR2 SQIVND (reference sequence). The CDR3 spells CASSASGGNQPQHF. The CDR3 nucleotides are TGTGCCAGTAGTGCCTCCGGAGGCAATCAGCCCCAGCATTTT.